This note documents a single TCR beta chain sequence. Its target is unknown. The PCR contained 60 Vbeta and 13 Jbeta primers. Authors' processing steps: Later, about 80 million unique TCR beta chains were counted in an analysis, and roughly 11 million of them were shared. The protocol was immunoSEQ multiplex PCR, while the TCRdb copy is restricted to in-frame clones and leaves out a portion. V, J and clone size are taken as reported in that table, and D and trimming were inferred from the DNA itself. The sample lists around 170,000 clones, approximately 84% occurring once. There are 15 residues in the CDR3. Trimming at V came to 6 bases and at J to 3 bases, leaving 7 bases not matched to a gene. CDR1 is MNHEY, CDR2 SMNVEV, per germline (reference sequence). The sample comes from a study of cytomegalovirus exposure and HLA in healthy donors. Study-wide points: HLA alleles were associated with 16,000 or so TCR beta sequences in a later analysis at 0.05 false discovery rate. 87-base-pair reads could not separate some V segments, including TRBV6-2 and TRBV6-3. Both high specificity and high sensitivity reportedly marked the classifier's diagnosis of cytomegalovirus status.

The sequencing input was PBMCs. The sequence derives from a girl aged 10-17 years in good health and CMV-seropositive. This chain connects TRBV27 to TRBJ2-3; 9 bases map to TRBD1. In nucleotides, the CDR3 is TGTGCCAGCAGCGCCACCGGGACAGGGACAGATACGCAGTATTTT. Its protein is CASSATGTGTDTQYF.